Below are 31 T cell receptor beta chains sequenced from a single sample in a study of metastatic and nonmetastatic thyroid tumors. Prior to thyroid surgery, none of the patients had received any treatment. TCRdb reassembled clones from the PCR reads with MiXCR. In the table there are more than 40,000 clones, 20% to 30% of which are singletons. Sequencing was done on a sample of tumor tissue. These receptors originate from a female donor with papillary thyroid cancer or a benign thyroid nodule (not recorded which). Some clones in this sample may be carry-over from other donors' samples.

This clone was observed many times. V gene TRBV5-1 combines with J gene TRBJ2-7; 7 nucleotides line up with TRBD1. The germline V gene has CDR1 SGHRS and CDR2 YFSETQ. CDR3 length equals 14 residues. J lost 5 bases, V lost 3 bases, and 8 bases had no gene match. Here the CDR3 DNA reads TGCGCCAGCAGCTCGACAGGGACCCTAGACGAGCAGTACTTC. Its protein is CASSSTGTLDEQYF.

This clone was counted many times. The DNA of the CDR3 is TGTGCCAGTAGCATACTTGACGTCTCCTCTGGAAACACCATATATTTT. Its protein is CASSILDVSSGNTIYF. V gene TRBV19 combines with J gene TRBJ1-3; D remains unclear. CDR3 length: 16 amino acids. V gave up 6 bases and J gave up 0 bases, with 15 bases separating them. Looked up from germline, CDR1 is LNHDA and CDR2 is SQIVND (reference sequence).

V usage is TRBV20-1 and J usage is TRBJ1-1; D may be TRBD1 (5 bases). V lost 5 bases, J lost 5 bases, and 15 bases lay in between. The V gene's germline CDR1 is DFQATT and CDR2 SNEGSKA (reference sequence). The CDR3 is 13 residues long. CDR3 DNA: TGCAGTGCTGCCAGGACGGGGGGGACTGAAGCTTTCTTT. It translates to CSAARTGGTEAFF.

This clone has a count of ten or more. The V gene is TRBV10-3, the J gene TRBJ2-5; D may be TRBD1 or TRBD2 (5 bases each). V was cut by 4 bases and J by 2 bases, with 14 bases left in between. The CDR3 spans 15 residues. Germline V lookup: CDR1 ENHRY, CDR2 SYGVKD. The chain's CDR3 is CAISGAKGPQETQYF. Here the CDR3 DNA reads TGTGCCATCAGTGGGGCCAAGGGACCACAAGAGACCCAGTACTTC.

In this sample, this clone turned up many times. The chain employs TRBV7-8 and TRBJ1-2; a weak D match, TRBD1 (5 bases). The CDR3 extends over 15 amino acids. Trimming removed 0 bases at V and 7 bases at J, with 15 bases between. Germline loops: CDR1 SGHVS, CDR2 FQNEAQ. The CDR3 sequence is CASSLAPQGAAGYTF. The DNA for the CDR3 is TGTGCCAGCAGCTTAGCGCCTCAGGGAGCCGCTGGCTACACCTTC.

This clone has at least ten counts. The chain is built from TRBV7-3 and TRBJ1-2, with 7 positions matching TRBD1. V lost 5 bases, J lost 3 bases, and 3 bases stayed unmatched. This CDR3 spans 13 amino acids. Germline V CDR1 and CDR2: SGHTA, FQGTGA. CDR3 nucleotides: TGTGCCAGCAGCCCAGACAGGGACTATGGCTACACCTTC. Translating gives CASSPDRDYGYTF.

This clone has at least ten counts. This rearrangement joins TRBV4-3 to TRBJ2-1; 10 bases fit TRBD1. Trimming removed 0 bases from V and 15 bases from J; junction bases left unmatched: 8. The CDR3 spans 14 residues. Germline-derived CDR1 and CDR2 are LGHNA and YSLEER. CDR3 sequence (DNA): TGCGCCAGCAGCCAAGACTCCAGGACAGGGGGAGGGTTCTTC. Translating it yields CASSQDSRTGGGFF.

At least ten counts were recorded for this clone. This chain links TRBV29-1 with TRBJ2-5; D gene unclear. Germline CDR1 is SQVTM and CDR2 is ANQGSEA. Trimming removed 5 bases at V and 7 bases at J, with 8 bases between. There are 10 residues in the CDR3. This CDR3 reads CSVWAATQYF. CDR3 in DNA: TGCAGCGTTTGGGCAGCGACCCAGTACTTC. The full variable domain, in which reference TRBV29-1 and TRBJ2-5 provide the parts outside the CDR3, is SAVISQKPSRDICQRGTSLTIQCQVDSQVTMMFWYRQQPGQSLTLIATANQGSEATYESGFVIDKFPISRPNLTFSTLTVSNMSPEDSSIYLCSVWAATQYFGPGTRLLVL.

The sample holds many counts of this clone. This sequence joins TRBV20-1 and TRBJ2-5; 14 bases align to TRBD2. From germline, CDR1 is DFQATT and CDR2 SNEGSKA (reference sequence). Trimming at V came to 0 bases and at J to 5 bases, leaving 11 bases not matched to a gene. The CDR3 spans 18 residues. This chain's CDR3 is CSAREGGGTSGSWETQYF. CDR3 nucleotides: TGCAGTGCTAGAGAGGGAGGGGGGACTAGCGGGAGTTGGGAGACCCAGTACTTC.

At least ten counts were recorded for this clone. This chain uses TRBV11-1 with TRBJ1-3; D is possibly TRBD1 (6 bases). This CDR3 contains 16 residues. The germline V gene has CDR1 SGHAT and CDR2 FQDESV (reference sequence). Between the trimmed V and J ends, which lost 5 bases and 0 bases, there was a span of 14 bases. The CDR3 DNA sequence: TGTGCCAGCAGCCCCAACAGGGTAATCTCTGGAAACACCATATATTTT. Translating gives CASSPNRVISGNTIYF.

V usage is TRBV28 and J usage is TRBJ1-6, with D maybe TRBD1 (6 bases). The CDR3 is made up of 18 amino acids. Trimming took 1 base from V and 0 from J, leaving 13 bases between them. In germline, CDR1 is MDHEN, CDR2 SYDVKM. In nucleotides, the CDR3 is TGTGCCAGCAGTTTATCCGGGACACCTAGCTCCTATAATTCACCCCTCCACTTT. Its translation is CASSLSGTPSSYNSPLHF.

This clone was observed a handful of times. This chain joins TRBV6-1 and TRBJ1-1; D possibly corresponds to TRBD1 (5 bases). The germline gives CDR1 MNHNS, CDR2 SASEGT. V lost 7 bases and J 4 bases, leaving 22 bases between the germline ends. The CDR3 has 16 amino acids. The CDR3 region is CASTKGRSYGGTEAFF. The CDR3 coding sequence is TGTGCCAGCACCAAGGGTAGGTCCTACGGGGGCACTGAAGCTTTCTTT.

Ten or more counts support this clone. The chain joins TRBV20-1 to TRBJ2-1; TRBD2 aligns across 9 bases. This CDR3 spans 20 amino acids. From germline, CDR1 is DFQATT and CDR2 SNEGSKA (reference sequence). After removal of 1 base from V and 1 base from J, the junction contained 17 bases not matched to a gene. DNA for the CDR3: TGCAGTGCTAGAGTAAGGGACACTAAGCGGGGGGTAGGTTCCTACAATGAGCAGTTCTTC. It translates to CSARVRDTKRGVGSYNEQFF.

This clone rates as medium-sized. The same CDR3 is also encoded by other DNA sequences in this sample. The gene calls are TRBV6-5 and TRBJ2-3, with D tentatively TRBD1 or TRBD2 (5 bases each). From germline, CDR1 is MNHEY and CDR2 SVGAGI. The CDR3 sequence is 16 residues long. V shed 0 bases and J shed 4 bases, with 14 bases lying between them. CDR3: CASSYSTGGGADTQYF. The CDR3 DNA follows: TGTGCCAGCAGTTACTCAACAGGCGGAGGTGCAGATACGCAGTATTTT.

The rearrangement joins TRBV25-1 to TRBJ1-6; 9 positions match TRBD1. Germline CDR1 MGHDK, CDR2 SYGVNS. The CDR3 consists of 13 residues. The V and J ends lost 8 bases and 9 bases, in that order; junction bases with no gene match: 5. The CDR3 here is CASVGQGTSPLHF. In DNA, the CDR3 is TGTGCCAGCGTAGGACAGGGGACTTCACCCCTCCACTTT. Full variable domain (rest looked up from reference TRBV25-1 and TRBJ1-6): EADIYQTPRYLVIGTGKKITLECSQTMGHDKMYWYQQDPGMELHLIHYSYGVNSTEKGDLSSESTVSRIRTEHFPLTLESARPSHTSQYLCASVGQGTSPLHFGNGTRLTVT.

The chain is built from TRBV6-2 or TRBV6-3 and TRBJ1-1; D gene unclear. Germline loops: CDR1 MNHEY, CDR2 SVGEGT. V lost 6 bases, J lost 12 bases, and 17 bases lay in between. This CDR3 comprises 12 residues. The CDR3 spells CASRLPVQEPFF. The CDR3 DNA reads as TGTGCCAGCAGATTACCGGTCCAGGAGCCTTTCTTT.

The chain carries TRBV6-1 and TRBJ2-2, with D possibly TRBD1 on 6 matching bases. The germline gives CDR1 MNHNS, CDR2 SASEGT. V shed 7 bases and J shed 1 base, with 16 bases lying between them. The CDR3 loop spans 16 amino acids. The CDR3 coding sequence is TGTGCCAGCAAAACCCAGGGGTTTGGGAACACCGGGGAGCTGTTTTTT. Encoded protein: CASKTQGFGNTGELFF.

The chain has TRBV6-1 and TRBJ2-7; D ambiguous. The CDR3 consists of 13 residues. Between the trimmed V and J ends, which lost 7 bases and 3 bases, there was a span of 13 bases. Germline V gene sequence: CDR1 MNHNS, CDR2 SASEGT. The chain's CDR3 is CASKSTAYYEQYF. As DNA, the CDR3 is TGTGCCAGCAAAAGTACGGCGTACTACGAGCAGTACTTC.

This clone was recorded many times. This sample also contains other DNA sequences that code for the same CDR3. The CDR3 DNA sequence: TGCAGTGCTAGAGATCTGGTCAGGGGGCTAAGCACTGAAGCTTTCTTT. It encodes CSARDLVRGLSTEAFF. The genes are TRBV20-1 and TRBJ1-1; 8 bases are shared with TRBD1. Trimming cost V 0 bases and J 4 bases; bases outside gene matches: 10. Germline V lookup: CDR1 DFQATT, CDR2 SNEGSKA (reference sequence). This CDR3 has 16 residues.

This chain joins TRBV28 and TRBJ1-1, with 8 nucleotides matching TRBD1. This CDR3 has 13 residues. Per germline, CDR1 MDHEN and CDR2 SYDVKM. The ends lost 3 bases at V and 11 bases at J; junction bases unmatched: 8. CDR3 coding DNA: TGTGCCAGCAGTTTTCTCAGGGGGCGGGACGCTTTCTTT. Protein product: CASSFLRGRDAFF.

The chain's CDR3 is CASSWGRSSTDTQYF. The CDR3 region has the DNA TGTGCCAGCAGTTGGGGACGATCTAGCACAGATACGCAGTATTTT. The chain uses TRBV27 and TRBJ2-3; D possibly matches TRBD1 or TRBD2 (5 bases each). Germline CDR1 reads MNHEY; CDR2 reads SMNVEV (reference sequence). V was pared by 4 bases and J by 0 bases, with 11 bases between. This CDR3 comprises 15 residues.

This clone was found many times. This rearrangement joins TRBV10-3 to TRBJ1-2; possibly TRBD1 for D (5 bases). Germline CDR1 reads ENHRY; CDR2 reads SYGVKD. Trimming left V 2 bases short and J 9 bases short, with 13 bases between. The CDR3 is made up of 13 amino acids. The CDR3 DNA sequence: TGTGCCATCAGTGAGAGTAGGGGCTCTAGCTACACCTTC. This codes for CAISESRGSSYTF.

The rearrangement uses TRBV7-2 and TRBJ2-1; D gene unclear. V lost 6 bases, J lost 12 bases, and 18 bases lay in between. The CDR3 sequence is 13 residues long. Germline V CDR1 and CDR2: SGHTA, FQGNSA. CDR3 amino acids: CASSHGYPSPQFF. Written as DNA, the CDR3 is TGTGCCAGCAGTCACGGATACCCCTCTCCGCAGTTCTTC. Complete variable domain (other parts from reference TRBV7-2 and TRBJ2-1): GAGVSQSPSNKVTEKGKDVELRCDPISGHTALYWYRQSLGQGLEFLIYFQGNSAPDKSGLPSDRFSAERTGGSVSTLTIQRTQQEDSAVYLCASSHGYPSPQFFGPGTRLTVL.

This clone was seen only a few times. This rearrangement joins TRBV19 to TRBJ1-5; D gene uncertain. With 2 bases removed from V and 4 bases from J, the gap between germline ends came to 6 bases. Germline CDR1 is LNHDA and CDR2 is SQIVND (reference sequence). The CDR3 has 13 amino acids. This CDR3 reads CASSITRNQPQHF. In nucleotides, the CDR3 is TGTGCCAGTAGTATAACCCGTAATCAGCCCCAGCATTTT.

This clone has just a few counts. This sequence joins TRBV6-1 and TRBJ2-1, with TRBD2 matching 10 bases. Germline V lookup: CDR1 MNHNS, CDR2 SASEGT. J gave up 4 bases and V 5 bases, and 5 bases lay outside the gene matches. The CDR3 length is 15 residues. CDR3 nucleotides: TGTGCCAGCAGTTCAGGACTAGCGGCTTACAATGAGCAGTTCTTC. Encoded protein: CASSSGLAAYNEQFF.

This clone was counted many times. The rearrangement uses TRBV10-3 and TRBJ1-6, with D maybe TRBD1 (5 bases). Per germline, CDR1 ENHRY and CDR2 SYGVKD. The V end was cut by 7 bases, the J end by 7 bases, with 14 bases between. This CDR3 spans 14 amino acids. The DNA of the CDR3 is TGTGCCATCACCGGATCTCAGGGAAATTCACCCCTCCACTTT. It codes for CAITGSQGNSPLHF.

This chain uses TRBV9 with TRBJ1-6; possible D gene TRBD1, 5 bases. Germline CDR1 and CDR2: SGDLS and YYNGEE. Deletions cut 0 bases from V and 2 bases from J, with 9 bases between. This CDR3 has 16 residues. The CDR3 is CASSVGQGTYNSPLHF. In nucleotides, the CDR3 is TGTGCCAGCAGCGTAGGGCAGGGTACCTATAATTCACCCCTCCACTTT.

This clone was counted between two and nine times. The gene calls are TRBV6-4 and TRBJ2-7, with 7 bases matching TRBD1. The CDR3 runs to 13 residues. The germline V gene encodes CDR1 MRHNA and CDR2 SNTAGT. The J segment lost 5 bases and the V segment lost 2 bases, leaving 3 bases of the junction unmatched. CDR3 sequence reads: CASSDGDSDEQYF. CDR3 coding DNA: TGTGCCAGCAGTGACGGGGACAGCGACGAGCAGTACTTC.

This clone rates as medium-sized. This chain connects TRBV12-3 or TRBV12-4 to TRBJ2-7, with D perhaps assigned TRBD1 or TRBD2 (6 bases each). V dropped 4 bases and J dropped 3 bases, with 22 bases sitting between them. The CDR3 runs 17 residues. CDR3 in amino acids: CASSWNFRDTDYYEQYF. In nucleotides, the CDR3 is TGTGCCAGCAGTTGGAACTTCCGGGACACGGACTACTACGAGCAGTACTTC.

This clone was seen a few times. A much larger clonotype is one base distant, so this may be a read error. The chain carries TRBV24-1 and TRBJ2-3; possibly TRBD1 for D (6 bases). This CDR3 has 17 residues. Germline CDR1 is KGHDR and CDR2 is SFDVKD. The chain's CDR3 is CATSDPRQLGDTDTQSF. For the CDR3, the DNA is TGTGCCACCAGTGATCCCCGACAGTTGGGGGACACAGATACGCAGTCTTTT.

The rearrangement uses TRBV19 and TRBJ2-5; 7 bases align to TRBD1. V lost 3 bases, J lost 2 bases, and 3 bases stayed unmatched. Per germline, CDR1 LNHDA and CDR2 SQIVND (reference sequence). This CDR3 region has 14 residues. In DNA form, the CDR3 reads TGTGCCAGTAGTATGGGACAGAAACAAGAGACCCAGTACTTC. Translating it yields CASSMGQKQETQYF. Together with reference TRBV19 and TRBJ2-5, the CDR3 gives the full variable domain: DGGITQSPKYLFRKEGQNVTLSCEQNLNHDAMYWYRQDPGQGLRLIYYSQIVNDFQKGDIAEGYSVSREKKESFPLTVTSAQKNPTAFYLCASSMGQKQETQYFGPGTRLLVL.